This T cell receptor beta chain was found in a study of T cell repertoires in cytomegalovirus infection. From the reads, TCRdb called clonotypes with MiXCR, one entry per CDR3 protein. The sample consists of 900,000 to 950,000 distinct CDR3 sequences, about a third of them appearing once. Concerning this clonotype itself: Its antigen is not known.

The CDR3 runs to 15 residues. V gave up 5 bases and J gave up 0 bases, with 13 bases separating them. In germline, CDR1 is PRHDT, CDR2 FYEKMQ (reference sequence). The chain recombines TRBV13 with TRBJ1-2; D is unclear. This material consisted of cultured CD8+ T cells from PBMCs, taken from culture after CMV antigen stimulation. The TCR originated in a human donor in good health (CMV status not recorded). Some clones in this sample may be carry-over from other donors' samples. The CDR3 DNA sequence: TGTGCCAGCAGCCCAAGTCGGCGAGCTAACTATGGCTACACCTTC. Protein: CASSPSRRANYGYTF.